Listed below are T cell receptor beta chains from one sample, sequenced in a study of vaccination and CD4 T cells after COVID-19. Each CDR3 protein gets one entry after TCRdb re-called the PCR reads with MiXCR. The sample includes roughly 9,900 distinct CDR3 sequences, almost 65% of them seen just once. No antigen has been identified for these receptors. The sample taken for sequencing was CD4+ T cells from blood, cultured in vitro. All receptors derive from a human donor who had recovered from COVID-19. Both conserved end residues are part of each CDR3. Each record gives: D gene, clone size, V gene, J gene, CDR3 DNA, CDR3 protein. The D gene is left open where the match is weak. Expanded clones get a size class; other rows say once, few or many, or leave the size out.

d_gene: TRBD1; abundance: NA; v_gene: TRBV5-4; j_gene: TRBJ1-1; CDR3nt: TGTGCCAGCAGCTCCGGGACAGGGAGGGACACTGAAGCTTTCTTT; CDR3aa: CASSSGTGRDTEAFF
d_gene: TRBD1; abundance: few; v_gene: TRBV6-1; j_gene: TRBJ1-5; CDR3nt: TGTGCCAGCAGCGAGACAGGGGGCACGGATCAGCCCCAGCATTTT; CDR3aa: CASSETGGTDQPQHF
d_gene: TRBD2; abundance: NA; v_gene: TRBV5-4; j_gene: TRBJ2-5; CDR3nt: TGTGCCAGCAGCTTGGGGGGACTAGCGGGAGGGCCAGGGAGTGGCCAGTACTTC; CDR3aa: CASSLGGLAGGPGSGQYF
d_gene: TRBD1; abundance: NA; v_gene: TRBV7-2; j_gene: TRBJ2-7; CDR3nt: TGTGCCAGCAGCTCCGGGACAGGGACGAAGGAGCAGTACTTC; CDR3aa: CASSSGTGTKEQYF
d_gene: NA; abundance: NA; v_gene: TRBV19; j_gene: TRBJ1-4; CDR3nt: TGTGCCAGTAGTCCTACGGGAAGTGGGGAAAAACTGTTTTTT; CDR3aa: CASSPTGSGEKLFF
d_gene: TRBD2; abundance: few; v_gene: TRBV27; j_gene: TRBJ2-3; CDR3nt: TGTGCCAGCAGTCCTACCGCCCTAGCGGGGGGAAGCACAGATACGCAGTATTTT; CDR3aa: CASSPTALAGGSTDTQYF
d_gene: NA; abundance: NA; v_gene: TRBV12-3/TRBV12-4; j_gene: TRBJ1-5; CDR3nt: TGTGCCAGCAGTTTTCGCAGGGAAGGCAATCAGCCCCAGCATTTT; CDR3aa: CASSFRREGNQPQHF
d_gene: TRBD1; abundance: NA; v_gene: TRBV6-1; j_gene: TRBJ2-3; CDR3nt: TGTGCCAGCAGTCGACAGGGGGCCTCAGATACGCAGTATTTT; CDR3aa: CASSRQGASDTQYF
d_gene: TRBD1; abundance: NA; v_gene: TRBV6-2/TRBV6-3; j_gene: TRBJ2-7; CDR3nt: TGTGCCAGCAGCGTTCGACAGGGTATCTACGAGCAGTACTTC; CDR3aa: CASSVRQGIYEQYF
d_gene: TRBD1; abundance: NA; v_gene: TRBV12-3/TRBV12-4; j_gene: TRBJ1-1; CDR3nt: TGTGCCAGCAGTCCCGTTGGACAGGGGCGGAGGGACACTGAAGCTTTCTTT; CDR3aa: CASSPVGQGRRDTEAFF
d_gene: NA; abundance: few; v_gene: TRBV20-1; j_gene: TRBJ1-5; CDR3nt: TGCAGTGCTAGAGATCAAGGCAATCAGCCCCAGCATTTT; CDR3aa: CSARDQGNQPQHF
d_gene: TRBD1; abundance: NA; v_gene: TRBV20-1; j_gene: TRBJ1-5; CDR3nt: TGCAGTGCTAGAGATCTCGACAGGGCAACTCAGCCCCAGCATTTT; CDR3aa: CSARDLDRATQPQHF
d_gene: NA; abundance: NA; v_gene: TRBV7-2; j_gene: TRBJ1-3; CDR3nt: TGTGCCAGCAGCTCAGGGGCCTATCCGAGCTCTGGAAACACCATATATTTT; CDR3aa: CASSSGAYPSSGNTIYF
d_gene: TRBD2; abundance: few; v_gene: TRBV6-2/TRBV6-3; j_gene: TRBJ2-5; CDR3nt: TGTGCCAGCAGTAAGCAGGGGACTAGCGGAAAAGAGACCCAGTACTTC; CDR3aa: CASSKQGTSGKETQYF
d_gene: TRBD1; abundance: NA; v_gene: TRBV30; j_gene: TRBJ1-2; CDR3nt: TGTGCCTGGAGTGACAGGGGTGGTGGCTACACCTTC; CDR3aa: CAWSDRGGGYTF
d_gene: NA; abundance: NA; v_gene: TRBV4-1; j_gene: TRBJ1-4; CDR3nt: TGCGCCAGCAGCCAAGCCCCCCCGGAAAAACTGTTTTTT; CDR3aa: CASSQAPPEKLFF
d_gene: NA; abundance: NA; v_gene: TRBV28; j_gene: TRBJ2-2; CDR3nt: TGTGCAAGCAATCGGGACTTCCCTAACACCGGGGAGCTGTTTTTT; CDR3aa: CASNRDFPNTGELFF
d_gene: NA; abundance: NA; v_gene: TRBV7-2; j_gene: TRBJ2-3; CDR3nt: TGTGCCAGCAGCTTGGGTAGGGGGGGCACAGATACGCAGTATTTT; CDR3aa: CASSLGRGGTDTQYF
d_gene: NA; abundance: NA; v_gene: TRBV19; j_gene: TRBJ1-2; CDR3nt: TGTGCCAGTACCAACCTTCGGGGCTCAGGTGGCTACACCTTC; CDR3aa: CASTNLRGSGGYTF
d_gene: NA; abundance: medium-sized; v_gene: TRBV21-1; j_gene: TRBJ2-5; CDR3nt: TGTGCCAGACCGGGACTATCTCAAGAGACCCAGTACTTC; CDR3aa: CARPGLSQETQYF
d_gene: NA; abundance: NA; v_gene: TRBV6-2/TRBV6-3; j_gene: TRBJ1-6; CDR3nt: TGTGCCAGCAGTTACTCTAACAGCTATTATTCACCCCTCCACTTT; CDR3aa: CASSYSNSYYSPLHF
d_gene: NA; abundance: NA; v_gene: TRBV12-3/TRBV12-4; j_gene: TRBJ1-6; CDR3nt: TGTGCCAGCAGTTTGGGCAGGGATGGTTCACCCCTCCACTTT; CDR3aa: CASSLGRDGSPLHF
d_gene: NA; abundance: NA; v_gene: TRBV14; j_gene: TRBJ1-2; CDR3nt: TGTGCCAGCAGCCACCTACGGGCCTACTTGAGGTATGGCTACACCTTC; CDR3aa: CASSHLRAYLRYGYTF
d_gene: TRBD1; abundance: NA; v_gene: TRBV12-3/TRBV12-4; j_gene: TRBJ1-1; CDR3nt: TGTGCCAGCAGTGCCCGACAGGGGGGCGCTGAAGCTTTCTTT; CDR3aa: CASSARQGGAEAFF
d_gene: NA; abundance: NA; v_gene: TRBV21-1; j_gene: TRBJ2-5; CDR3nt: TGTGCCAGCAGCGACCGGCCCGCCATCCAAGAGACCCAGTACTTC; CDR3aa: CASSDRPAIQETQYF
d_gene: NA; abundance: NA; v_gene: TRBV11-2; j_gene: TRBJ1-1; CDR3nt: TGTGCCAGCACCCCCGGGGGGGTGGGCACTGAAGCTTTCTTT; CDR3aa: CASTPGGVGTEAFF
d_gene: NA; abundance: NA; v_gene: TRBV20-1; j_gene: TRBJ2-7; CDR3nt: TGCAGTGCTAGAGAAAAAGTAGCGCCGAGGGGACCCTACGAGCAGTACTTC; CDR3aa: CSAREKVAPRGPYEQYF
d_gene: TRBD1; abundance: NA; v_gene: TRBV27; j_gene: TRBJ1-2; CDR3nt: TGTGCCAGCAAGCAGGGGGCGAGGGGCTACACCTTC; CDR3aa: CASKQGARGYTF
d_gene: NA; abundance: few; v_gene: TRBV27; j_gene: TRBJ1-2; CDR3nt: TGTGCCAGCAGTCTACAAGGCTCATCGGGGGGCTACACCTTC; CDR3aa: CASSLQGSSGGYTF
d_gene: NA; abundance: NA; v_gene: TRBV4-3; j_gene: TRBJ1-1; CDR3nt: TGCGCCAGCAGCTCGGGACTTACGAACACTGAAGCTTTCTTT; CDR3aa: CASSSGLTNTEAFF
d_gene: TRBD1; abundance: NA; v_gene: TRBV6-2/TRBV6-3; j_gene: TRBJ1-5; CDR3nt: TGTGCCAGCAGTCTAGTCCGGGACAGGCAGAATCAGCCCCAGCATTTT; CDR3aa: CASSLVRDRQNQPQHF
d_gene: NA; abundance: NA; v_gene: TRBV19; j_gene: TRBJ2-3; CDR3nt: TGTGCCAGTAGTATCCGGACAGATACGCAGTATTTT; CDR3aa: CASSIRTDTQYF
d_gene: NA; abundance: NA; v_gene: TRBV30; j_gene: TRBJ1-1; CDR3nt: TGTGCCTGGAACAGGGTGAACACTGAAGCTTTCTTT; CDR3aa: CAWNRVNTEAFF
d_gene: NA; abundance: once; v_gene: TRBV20-1; j_gene: TRBJ1-2; CDR3nt: TGCAGTGCTAGAGCCGCGGCGGGGTATGGCTACACCTTC; CDR3aa: CSARAAAGYGYTF
d_gene: TRBD1; abundance: NA; v_gene: TRBV4-1; j_gene: TRBJ1-2; CDR3nt: TGCGCCAGCAGCCGGACAGGGATGGGAGACTATGGCTACACCTTC; CDR3aa: CASSRTGMGDYGYTF
d_gene: NA; abundance: NA; v_gene: TRBV6-2/TRBV6-3; j_gene: TRBJ2-7; CDR3nt: TGTGCCAGCAGGTGGGGTGGCGGGCAGCAGTACTTC; CDR3aa: CASRWGGGQQYF
d_gene: TRBD2; abundance: NA; v_gene: TRBV6-1; j_gene: TRBJ2-5; CDR3nt: TGTGCCAGCAGTCCCCTCGGCCTAGCGGGGGATCGAGAGACCCAGTACTTC; CDR3aa: CASSPLGLAGDRETQYF